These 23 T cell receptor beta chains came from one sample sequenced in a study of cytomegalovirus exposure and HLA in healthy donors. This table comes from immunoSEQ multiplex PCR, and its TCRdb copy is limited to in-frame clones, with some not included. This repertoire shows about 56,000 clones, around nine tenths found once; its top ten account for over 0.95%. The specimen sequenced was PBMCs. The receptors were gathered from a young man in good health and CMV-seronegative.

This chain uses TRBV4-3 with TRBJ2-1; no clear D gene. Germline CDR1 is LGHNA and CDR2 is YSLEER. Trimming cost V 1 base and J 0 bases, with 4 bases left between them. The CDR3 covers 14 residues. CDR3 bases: TGCGCCAGCAGCCAAGCGGGCTCCTACAATGAGCAGTTCTTC. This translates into CASSQAGSYNEQFF.

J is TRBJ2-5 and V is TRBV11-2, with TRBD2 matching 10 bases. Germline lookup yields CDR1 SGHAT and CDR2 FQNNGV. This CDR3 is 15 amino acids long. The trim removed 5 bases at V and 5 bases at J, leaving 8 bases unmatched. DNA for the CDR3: TGTGCCAGCAGCGTAACTAGCGGGGCGGAGGAGACCCAGTACTTC. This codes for CASSVTSGAEETQYF.

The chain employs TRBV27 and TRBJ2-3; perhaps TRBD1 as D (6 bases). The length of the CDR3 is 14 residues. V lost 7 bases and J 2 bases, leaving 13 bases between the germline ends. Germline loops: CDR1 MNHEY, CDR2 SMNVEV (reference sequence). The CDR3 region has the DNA TGTGCCAGCAAATGGGGGCAGAACACAGATACGCAGTATTTT. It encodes CASKWGQNTDTQYF.

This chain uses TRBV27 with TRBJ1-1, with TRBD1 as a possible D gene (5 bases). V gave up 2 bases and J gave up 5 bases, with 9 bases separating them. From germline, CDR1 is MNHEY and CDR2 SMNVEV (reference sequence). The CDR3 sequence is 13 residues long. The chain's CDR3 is CASSLAGRTEAFF. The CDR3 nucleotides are TGTGCCAGCAGTTTAGCAGGGCGGACTGAAGCTTTCTTT.

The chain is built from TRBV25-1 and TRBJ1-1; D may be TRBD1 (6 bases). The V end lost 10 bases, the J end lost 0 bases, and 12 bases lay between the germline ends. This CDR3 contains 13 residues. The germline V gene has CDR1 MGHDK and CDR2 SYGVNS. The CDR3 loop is CATQDRLNTEAFF. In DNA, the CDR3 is TGTGCCACCCAGGACAGACTGAACACTGAAGCTTTCTTT.

CDR3 nucleotides: TGCAGCGGGGGACACCGCCTGTACCAAGAGACCCAGTACTTC. Residues: CSGGHRLYQETQYF. This chain links TRBV29-1 with TRBJ2-5; D possibly corresponds to TRBD1 (6 bases). The germline CDR1 and CDR2 sequences are SQVTM and ANQGSEA. Deletions cut 7 bases from V and 0 bases from J, with 15 bases between. The CDR3 contains 14 residues.

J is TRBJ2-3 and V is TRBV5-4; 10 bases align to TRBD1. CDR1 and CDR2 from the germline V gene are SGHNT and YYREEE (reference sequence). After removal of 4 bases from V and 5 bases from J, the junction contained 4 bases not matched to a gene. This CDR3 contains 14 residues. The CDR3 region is CASSPDRGIDTQYF. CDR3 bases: TGTGCCAGCAGCCCGGACAGGGGGATAGATACGCAGTATTTT.

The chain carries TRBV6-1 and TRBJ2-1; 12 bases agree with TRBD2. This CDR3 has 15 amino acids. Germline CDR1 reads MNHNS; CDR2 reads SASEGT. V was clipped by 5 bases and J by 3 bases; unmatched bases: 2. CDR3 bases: TGTGCCAGCAGTCGACTAGCGGGAGACTACAATGAGCAGTTCTTC. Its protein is CASSRLAGDYNEQFF.

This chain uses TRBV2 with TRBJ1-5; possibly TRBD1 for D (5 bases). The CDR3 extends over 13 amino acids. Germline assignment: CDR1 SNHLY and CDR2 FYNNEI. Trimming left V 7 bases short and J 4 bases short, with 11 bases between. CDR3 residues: CASMSQGNQPQHF. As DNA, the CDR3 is TGTGCCAGCATGTCCCAGGGTAATCAGCCCCAGCATTTT.

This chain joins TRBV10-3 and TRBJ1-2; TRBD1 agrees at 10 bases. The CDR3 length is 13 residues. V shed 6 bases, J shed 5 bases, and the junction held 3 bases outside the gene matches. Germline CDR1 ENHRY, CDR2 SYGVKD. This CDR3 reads CAIRTGGQYGYTF. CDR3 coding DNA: TGTGCCATCAGGACAGGGGGCCAATATGGCTACACCTTC.

The CDR3 sequence: CASSDAGGEAFF. The DNA for the CDR3 is TGTGCCAGCAGTGACGCCGGGGGTGAAGCTTTCTTT. The V gene is TRBV28, the J gene TRBJ1-1; possible D gene TRBD1, 5 bases. V lost 5 bases to trimming and J lost 7 bases, with 11 bases between them. CDR3 length: 12 residues. CDR1 and CDR2 from the germline V gene are MDHEN and SYDVKM. The entire variable domain, with the rest obtained from reference TRBV28 and TRBJ1-1, is as follows: DVKVTQSSRYLVKRTGEKVFLECVQDMDHENMFWYRQDPGLGLRLIYFSYDVKMKEKGDIPEGYSVSREKKERFSLILESASTNQTSMYLCASSDAGGEAFFGQGTRLTVV.

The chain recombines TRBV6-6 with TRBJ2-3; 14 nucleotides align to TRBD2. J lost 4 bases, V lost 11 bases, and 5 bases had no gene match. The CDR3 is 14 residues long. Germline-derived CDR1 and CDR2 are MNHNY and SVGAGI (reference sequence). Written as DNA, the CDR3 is TGTGCCGGAGGGACTAGCGGGAGCTCAGATACGCAGTATTTT. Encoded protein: CAGGTSGSSDTQYF.

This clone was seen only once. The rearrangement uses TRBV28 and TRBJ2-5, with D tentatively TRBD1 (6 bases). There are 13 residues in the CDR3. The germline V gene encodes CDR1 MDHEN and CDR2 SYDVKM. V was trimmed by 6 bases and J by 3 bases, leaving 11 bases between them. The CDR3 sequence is CASRLQGEETQYF. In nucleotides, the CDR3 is TGTGCCAGCAGATTACAGGGCGAAGAGACCCAGTACTTC.

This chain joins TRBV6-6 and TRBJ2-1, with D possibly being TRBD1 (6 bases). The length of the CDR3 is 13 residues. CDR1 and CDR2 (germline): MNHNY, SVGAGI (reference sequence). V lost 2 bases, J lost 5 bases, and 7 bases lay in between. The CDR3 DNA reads TGTGCCAGCAGTTACCGGGACAACAATGAGCAGTTCTTC. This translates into CASSYRDNNEQFF.

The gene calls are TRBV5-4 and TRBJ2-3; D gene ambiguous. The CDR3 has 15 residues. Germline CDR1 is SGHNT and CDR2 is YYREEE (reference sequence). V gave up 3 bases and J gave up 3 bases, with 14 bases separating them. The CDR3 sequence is CASSYFNGPTDTQYF. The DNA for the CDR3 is TGTGCCAGCAGCTACTTCAATGGGCCAACAGATACGCAGTATTTT.

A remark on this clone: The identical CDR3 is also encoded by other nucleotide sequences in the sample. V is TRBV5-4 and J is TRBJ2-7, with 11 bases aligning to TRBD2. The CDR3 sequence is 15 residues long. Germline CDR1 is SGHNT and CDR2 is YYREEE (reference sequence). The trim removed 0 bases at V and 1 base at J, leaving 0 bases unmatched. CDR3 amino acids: CASSLGLAGSYEQYF. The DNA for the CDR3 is TGTGCCAGCAGCTTGGGACTAGCGGGATCCTACGAGCAGTACTTC.

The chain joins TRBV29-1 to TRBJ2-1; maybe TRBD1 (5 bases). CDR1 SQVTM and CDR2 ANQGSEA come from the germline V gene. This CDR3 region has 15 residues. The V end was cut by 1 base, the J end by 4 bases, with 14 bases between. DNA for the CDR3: TGCAGCGTTGAAGGGGATGGGTCAGGGTACAATGAGCAGTTCTTC. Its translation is CSVEGDGSGYNEQFF.

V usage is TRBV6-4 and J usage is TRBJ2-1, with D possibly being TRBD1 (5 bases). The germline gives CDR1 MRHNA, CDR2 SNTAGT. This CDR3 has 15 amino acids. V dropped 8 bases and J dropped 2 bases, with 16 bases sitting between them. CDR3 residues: CASRRRDGTYNEQFF. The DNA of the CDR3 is TGTGCCAGCCGTCGCAGGGATGGGACCTACAATGAGCAGTTCTTC.

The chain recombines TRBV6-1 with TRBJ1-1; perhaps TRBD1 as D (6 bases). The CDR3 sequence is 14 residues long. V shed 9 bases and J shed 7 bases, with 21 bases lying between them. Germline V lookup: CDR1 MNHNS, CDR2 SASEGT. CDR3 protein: CASLAGANHDEAFF. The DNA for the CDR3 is TGTGCCAGTCTCGCAGGGGCTAACCATGATGAAGCTTTCTTT.

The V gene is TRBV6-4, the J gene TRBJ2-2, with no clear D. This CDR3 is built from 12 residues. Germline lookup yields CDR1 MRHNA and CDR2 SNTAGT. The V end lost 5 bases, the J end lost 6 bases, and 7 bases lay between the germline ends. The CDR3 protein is CASSPSPGELFF. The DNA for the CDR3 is TGTGCCAGCAGTCCCTCCCCCGGGGAGCTGTTTTTT.

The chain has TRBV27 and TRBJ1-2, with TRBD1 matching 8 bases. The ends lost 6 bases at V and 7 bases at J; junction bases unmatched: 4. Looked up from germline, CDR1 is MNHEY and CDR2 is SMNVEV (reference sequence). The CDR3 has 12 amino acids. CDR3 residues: CASRTGQGGYTF. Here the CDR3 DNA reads TGTGCCAGCAGGACCGGACAGGGTGGCTACACCTTC.

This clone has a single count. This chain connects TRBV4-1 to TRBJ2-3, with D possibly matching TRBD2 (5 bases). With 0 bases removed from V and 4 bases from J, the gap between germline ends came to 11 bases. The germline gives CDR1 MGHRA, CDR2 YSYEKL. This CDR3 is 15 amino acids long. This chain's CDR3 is CASSQDRDIPDTQYF. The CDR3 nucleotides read TGCGCCAGCAGCCAAGATCGGGATATTCCAGATACGCAGTATTTT.

The CDR3 coding sequence is TGTGCCAGCAGCTTCGGGACAGGGGGCGCTGGGGCCAACGTCCTGACTTTC. The encoded protein is CASSFGTGGAGANVLTF. J is TRBJ2-6 and V is TRBV5-5, with TRBD1 matching 12 bases. Germline trimming cut 2 bases from V and 2 bases from J; bases unmatched to any gene: 2. The CDR3 contains 17 residues. CDR1 and CDR2 from the germline V gene are SGHKS and YYEKEE (reference sequence).